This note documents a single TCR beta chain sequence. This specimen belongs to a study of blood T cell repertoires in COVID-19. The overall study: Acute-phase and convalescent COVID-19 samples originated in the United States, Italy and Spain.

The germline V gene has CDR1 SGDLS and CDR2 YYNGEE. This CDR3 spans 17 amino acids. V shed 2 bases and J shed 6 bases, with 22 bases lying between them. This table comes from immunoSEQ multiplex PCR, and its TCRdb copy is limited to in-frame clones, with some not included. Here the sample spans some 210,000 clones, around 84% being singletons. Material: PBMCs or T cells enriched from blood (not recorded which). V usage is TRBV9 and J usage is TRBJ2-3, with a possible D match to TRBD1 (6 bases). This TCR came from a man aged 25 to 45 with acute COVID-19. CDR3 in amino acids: CASSVHREMPLPDTQYF. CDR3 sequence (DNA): TGTGCCAGCAGCGTCCACAGGGAAATGCCACTGCCTGATACGCAGTATTTT.